This T cell receptor beta chain came from a study of cytomegalovirus exposure and HLA in healthy donors. For the study at large: Most genotyped donors, roughly 83% of 398, had Caucasian-associated genetic ancestry.

Study-wide results and caveats: In a later analysis, HLA-C alleles had the fewest associated TCRs, DRB1 alleles the most. Despite most TCR sequences being rare, some public TCRs occurred in many donors.

Among the donors, all were healthy bone marrow donors. The study ran its PCR with 60 Vbeta and 13 Jbeta primers. The data were produced by immunoSEQ multiplex PCR, yet TCRdb's version contains in-frame clones alone and is incomplete. Of under 150,000 clones in the sample, 80% to 85% were seen once. V lost 0 bases and J 2 bases, leaving 14 bases between the germline ends. Germline CDR1 LGHNA, CDR2 YNFKEQ. This CDR3 has 16 residues. To note about this clone: What it binds is not known.

The sample comprised PBMCs. This receptor was obtained from a male donor in good health and CMV-seronegative. This chain joins TRBV4-2 and TRBJ2-7; a possible D gene is TRBD2 (6 bases). The chain's CDR3 is CASSQDAVADAYEQYF. DNA for the CDR3: TGTGCCAGCAGCCAAGATGCGGTAGCGGACGCCTACGAGCAGTACTTC.